Listed below are T cell receptor beta chains from one sample, sequenced in a study of Graves' ophthalmopathy and Graves' hyperthyroidism. TCRdb analysed the multiplex PCR reads with MiXCR anew, one entry per CDR3 protein. This table holds 400,000 to 500,000 distinct CDR3 sequences, more than 20% found once. The sample comprised peripheral blood. The receptors were gathered from a woman under 30 with stable Graves' hyperthyroidism. CDR3s include the opening cysteine and the closing phenylalanine or tryptophan. Fields, in order: clone size, V gene, J gene, D gene, CDR3 DNA, CDR3 protein. A D gene is named only where the DNA matches it firmly. For some rows the clone size is stated as once, few or many, or as a class when expanded; others skip it.

clone_size: few
v_call: TRBV12-3/TRBV12-4
j_call: TRBJ1-6
d_call: .
cdr3_nt: TGTGCCAGCAGGCTACAGGGTGATAATTCACACCTCCACTTT
cdr3_aa: CASRLQGDNSHLHF

clone_size: many
v_call: TRBV6-7
j_call: TRBJ2-7
d_call: TRBD1
cdr3_nt: TGTGCCAGCAGTTCTCCCTACCGGGACAGGCACGACGAGCAGTACTTC
cdr3_aa: CASSSPYRDRHDEQYF

clone_size: many
v_call: TRBV4-3
j_call: TRBJ2-7
d_call: TRBD2
cdr3_nt: TGCGCCAGCAGCCAAGATCTGGCGGGAGAGAACGAGCAGTACTTC
cdr3_aa: CASSQDLAGENEQYF

clone_size: many
v_call: TRBV6-2/TRBV6-3
j_call: TRBJ2-7
d_call: TRBD1
cdr3_nt: TGTGCCAGCAGAGAGGACAGGGTGGTGGCCTACGAGCAGTACTTC
cdr3_aa: CASREDRVVAYEQYF

clone_size: .
v_call: TRBV2
j_call: TRBJ1-1
d_call: .
cdr3_nt: TGTGCCAGCGGCCGGGACCTGAACACTGAAGCTTTCTTT
cdr3_aa: CASGRDLNTEAFF

clone_size: .
v_call: TRBV20-1
j_call: TRBJ1-2
d_call: .
cdr3_nt: TGCAGTGCTAGAGATCTGCGCATGGGGTCGGACGGCTACACCTTC
cdr3_aa: CSARDLRMGSDGYTF

clone_size: few
v_call: TRBV6-1
j_call: TRBJ2-7
d_call: .
cdr3_nt: TGTGCCAGCAGTGAATACCGGGGGTGGAGGTTGGACTTC
cdr3_aa: CASSEYRGWRLDF

clone_size: .
v_call: TRBV6-1
j_call: TRBJ1-2
d_call: .
cdr3_nt: TGTGCCATCCCCTCAGACACCCTTTATGGCTACACCTTC
cdr3_aa: CAIPSDTLYGYTF

clone_size: few
v_call: TRBV6-2/TRBV6-3
j_call: TRBJ2-7
d_call: .
cdr3_nt: TGTGCCAGCGTGGACAGCGGAGGGCAGTACTTC
cdr3_aa: CASVDSGGQYF

clone_size: many
v_call: TRBV28
j_call: TRBJ2-7
d_call: .
cdr3_nt: TGTGCCAGCAGTTTATATAACGAGCAGTACTTC
cdr3_aa: CASSLYNEQYF

clone_size: few
v_call: TRBV6-1
j_call: TRBJ1-5
d_call: .
cdr3_nt: TGTGCCACCCTCGGGACAAATTATCAGCCCCAGCATTTT
cdr3_aa: CATLGTNYQPQHF

clone_size: many
v_call: TRBV30
j_call: TRBJ1-3
d_call: .
cdr3_nt: TGTGCCTGGAGTCCAGGGGCGCGCGGAAACACCATATATTTT
cdr3_aa: CAWSPGARGNTIYF

clone_size: few
v_call: TRBV2
j_call: TRBJ1-5
d_call: .
cdr3_nt: TGTGCCAGCAGTGGGGAGCCCGTGGCGGACCTGCTTAGCAATCAGCCCCAGCATTTT
cdr3_aa: CASSGEPVADLLSNQPQHF

clone_size: many
v_call: TRBV2
j_call: TRBJ2-7
d_call: TRBD1
cdr3_nt: TGTGCCAGCAGTAATGACAGGGCGAGCTCCTACGAGCAGTACTTC
cdr3_aa: CASSNDRASSYEQYF

clone_size: few
v_call: TRBV2
j_call: TRBJ2-4
d_call: TRBD1
cdr3_nt: TGTGCCAGCAGTGAAACGGGGGGGACAGGGGGCTCACAGTTTAAGTACTTC
cdr3_aa: CASSETGGTGGSQFKYF

clone_size: .
v_call: TRBV6-1
j_call: TRBJ1-2
d_call: TRBD1
cdr3_nt: TGTGCCAGCAGTGCTTGGACAGGGGGCTACTATGGCTACACCTTC
cdr3_aa: CASSAWTGGYYGYTF

clone_size: many
v_call: TRBV7-9
j_call: TRBJ2-2
d_call: .
cdr3_nt: TGTGCCAGCAGCCGCTTAACCGGGGAGCTGTTTTTT
cdr3_aa: CASSRLTGELFF

clone_size: many
v_call: TRBV7-2
j_call: TRBJ1-2
d_call: .
cdr3_nt: TGTGCCAGCAGCTTAGTTGGAGGGCCTAACTATGGCTACACCTTC
cdr3_aa: CASSLVGGPNYGYTF

clone_size: many
v_call: TRBV12-3/TRBV12-4
j_call: TRBJ2-7
d_call: .
cdr3_nt: TGTGCCAGCAGTAGACACTCCTACGAGCAGTACTTC
cdr3_aa: CASSRHSYEQYF

clone_size: .
v_call: TRBV5-1
j_call: TRBJ2-7
d_call: .
cdr3_nt: TGCGCCAGCAGCTTGGAGGGGCAGCTGACCTCCTACGAGCAGTACTTC
cdr3_aa: CASSLEGQLTSYEQYF

clone_size: many
v_call: TRBV20-1
j_call: TRBJ2-7
d_call: .
cdr3_nt: TGCAGTGCTAGAGATCCCACAGGGGGGACTATCTACGAGCAGTACTTC
cdr3_aa: CSARDPTGGTIYEQYF

clone_size: many
v_call: TRBV20-1
j_call: TRBJ2-7
d_call: TRBD1
cdr3_nt: TGCAGTGCCAAGGACAGGCTCGAGCAGTACTTC
cdr3_aa: CSAKDRLEQYF

clone_size: .
v_call: TRBV6-1
j_call: TRBJ2-5
d_call: .
cdr3_nt: TGTGCCAGCAGTGAACAAGGGGATGAGACCCAGTACTTC
cdr3_aa: CASSEQGDETQYF

clone_size: many
v_call: TRBV12-3/TRBV12-4
j_call: TRBJ1-5
d_call: .
cdr3_nt: TGTGCCAGCAGTTCTGGGGGTATACGAGATCAGCCCCAGCATTTT
cdr3_aa: CASSSGGIRDQPQHF

clone_size: many
v_call: TRBV7-9
j_call: TRBJ1-2
d_call: .
cdr3_nt: TGTGCCAGCAGCTTAGGATCCGGGGCCCGCACTTATGGCTACACCTTC
cdr3_aa: CASSLGSGARTYGYTF

clone_size: .
v_call: TRBV12-3/TRBV12-4
j_call: TRBJ1-5
d_call: .
cdr3_nt: TGTGCCAGCAGTCCGAGGGAGCAGCCCCAGCATTTT
cdr3_aa: CASSPREQPQHF

clone_size: many
v_call: TRBV5-1
j_call: TRBJ2-7
d_call: TRBD1
cdr3_nt: TGCGCCAGCAGCTTGGACCGAACCACGGACAGGCCCGACGAGCAGTACTTC
cdr3_aa: CASSLDRTTDRPDEQYF

clone_size: many
v_call: TRBV20-1
j_call: TRBJ1-5
d_call: .
cdr3_nt: TGCAGTGCCGGGACCAGAAGGGACCAGCCCCAGCATTTT
cdr3_aa: CSAGTRRDQPQHF

clone_size: many
v_call: TRBV6-1
j_call: TRBJ2-5
d_call: .
cdr3_nt: TGTGCCAGCAGTGAAAGCCCCGGGACACAAGAGACCCAGTACTTC
cdr3_aa: CASSESPGTQETQYF

clone_size: many
v_call: TRBV12-3/TRBV12-4
j_call: TRBJ1-5
d_call: TRBD1
cdr3_nt: TGTGCCAGCAGGCTACAGGGGGCGATTGGCAATCAGCCCCAGCATTTT
cdr3_aa: CASRLQGAIGNQPQHF

clone_size: many
v_call: TRBV19
j_call: TRBJ2-7
d_call: .
cdr3_nt: TGTGCCAGTAGTACAGGGGTTGGGTCCTACGAGCAGTACTTC
cdr3_aa: CASSTGVGSYEQYF

clone_size: many
v_call: TRBV12-3/TRBV12-4
j_call: TRBJ1-3
d_call: .
cdr3_nt: TGTGCCAGCAGTTTTCGGGTCACGCGCGGAAACACCATATATTTT
cdr3_aa: CASSFRVTRGNTIYF

clone_size: .
v_call: TRBV20-1
j_call: TRBJ1-1
d_call: .
cdr3_nt: TGCAGTGCTCCTCGTACAGGTAACACTGTAGCTGTCTTT
cdr3_aa: CSAPRTGNTVAVF

clone_size: many
v_call: TRBV3-1
j_call: TRBJ1-6
d_call: .
cdr3_nt: TGTGCCAGCAGCCAATTAACAGGGAATTCACCCCTCCACTTT
cdr3_aa: CASSQLTGNSPLHF

clone_size: .
v_call: TRBV7-9
j_call: TRBJ1-1
d_call: .
cdr3_nt: TGTGCCAGCAGCTTAGCGGGTTTTGCTGAAGCTTTCTTT
cdr3_aa: CASSLAGFAEAFF

clone_size: many
v_call: TRBV10-3
j_call: TRBJ2-2
d_call: .
cdr3_nt: TGTGCCACAGGGGACTACTCCACCGGGGAGCTGTTTTTT
cdr3_aa: CATGDYSTGELFF

clone_size: .
v_call: TRBV30
j_call: TRBJ1-3
d_call: TRBD1
cdr3_nt: TGTGCCTCTTGCCGGACAGGGGGAAACACCATATATTTT
cdr3_aa: CASCRTGGNTIYF

clone_size: .
v_call: TRBV27
j_call: TRBJ2-7
d_call: TRBD2
cdr3_nt: TGTGCCAGCAGTGCGTTTAGCGGGGGTCTTTACGAGCAGTACTTC
cdr3_aa: CASSAFSGGLYEQYF

clone_size: .
v_call: TRBV5-8
j_call: TRBJ2-7
d_call: .
cdr3_nt: TGTGCCAGCAGATCACAGGTGATTAGCTCCTACGAGCAGTACTTC
cdr3_aa: CASRSQVISSYEQYF

clone_size: many
v_call: TRBV10-3
j_call: TRBJ1-5
d_call: TRBD1
cdr3_nt: TGTGCCATCAGCGGCGGGACAGCAAGCAATCAGCCCCAGCATTTT
cdr3_aa: CAISGGTASNQPQHF

clone_size: many
v_call: TRBV7-9
j_call: TRBJ2-7
d_call: .
cdr3_nt: TGTGCCAGCAGTGTCGACACTTCCTACGAGCAGTACTTC
cdr3_aa: CASSVDTSYEQYF

clone_size: many
v_call: TRBV7-2
j_call: TRBJ2-2
d_call: TRBD1
cdr3_nt: TGTGCCAGCAGCTCCGTGGGACAGGTGGCGACCGGGGAGCTGTTTTTT
cdr3_aa: CASSSVGQVATGELFF

clone_size: many
v_call: TRBV4-3
j_call: TRBJ1-2
d_call: .
cdr3_nt: TGCGCCAGCAGCCAAGACAACTATGGCTACACCTTC
cdr3_aa: CASSQDNYGYTF

clone_size: .
v_call: TRBV28
j_call: TRBJ1-2
d_call: .
cdr3_nt: TGTGCCAGCAGCCTCACAAGGGGCTATGGCTACACCTTC
cdr3_aa: CASSLTRGYGYTF

clone_size: many
v_call: TRBV6-5
j_call: TRBJ2-5
d_call: .
cdr3_nt: TGTGCCAGCAGTTACTCGCCTCAGAGTCAAGAGACCCAGTACTTC
cdr3_aa: CASSYSPQSQETQYF

clone_size: many
v_call: TRBV28
j_call: TRBJ2-2
d_call: TRBD2
cdr3_nt: TGTGCCAGCAGTTTATCATCGAAGGGCAGGGGTTCTAGCGGGAACTTGGGGGAGCTGTTTTTT
cdr3_aa: CASSLSSKGRGSSGNLGELFF

clone_size: many
v_call: TRBV6-1
j_call: TRBJ2-5
d_call: .
cdr3_nt: TGTGCCAGCAGCCCAGGGAACCCAGAGACCCAGTACTTC
cdr3_aa: CASSPGNPETQYF

clone_size: few
v_call: TRBV11-2
j_call: TRBJ2-2
d_call: TRBD1
cdr3_nt: TGTGCCAGCAGCCTGACAGGGGCAGTTAACGCGAACACCGGGGAGCTGTTTTTT
cdr3_aa: CASSLTGAVNANTGELFF

clone_size: many
v_call: TRBV7-8
j_call: TRBJ2-3
d_call: .
cdr3_nt: TGTGCCAGCAGCTTTGGAGCGGGACACACAGATACGCAGTATTTT
cdr3_aa: CASSFGAGHTDTQYF

clone_size: many
v_call: TRBV7-8
j_call: TRBJ2-7
d_call: .
cdr3_nt: TGTGCCAGCCGCATGGGGAGAGGCGGCTACACCCGGGACGAGCAGTACTTC
cdr3_aa: CASRMGRGGYTRDEQYF

clone_size: many
v_call: TRBV10-3
j_call: TRBJ2-4
d_call: TRBD1
cdr3_nt: TGTGCCATCAGTGACCCGAAAGTGCCGGGACAGGGTCCCCAAAAGGCCAAAAACATTCAGTACTTC
cdr3_aa: CAISDPKVPGQGPQKAKNIQYF

clone_size: many
v_call: TRBV19
j_call: TRBJ1-2
d_call: .
cdr3_nt: TGTGCCAGTAGCGCCGGGGCTAACTATGGCTACACCTTC
cdr3_aa: CASSAGANYGYTF

clone_size: many
v_call: TRBV11-3
j_call: TRBJ2-2
d_call: TRBD1
cdr3_nt: TGTGCCAGCAGCTCAAACAGGGGCGGGGAGCTGTTTTTT
cdr3_aa: CASSSNRGGELFF